The T cell receptor beta chain described here comes from a study of blood T cell repertoires in COVID-19. For the study at large: Samples of COVID-19 (acute and convalescent) were obtained from the United States, Italy and Spain.

Profiling relied on immunoSEQ multiplex PCR, and the TCRdb table lists in-frame clones only, not all of them. Altogether under 300,000 clones are present, roughly 90% being singletons, with the ten largest covering around 2%. CDR3 length: 13 amino acids. Trimming pared 2 bases from V and 5 bases from J, leaving 10 bases between. Germline V gene lookup returns CDR1 SEHNR and CDR2 FQNEAQ (reference sequence). The receptor was isolated from a woman aged 40 to 55 who had recovered from COVID-19. Sequenced sample: peripheral blood. The genes are TRBV7-9 and TRBJ2-7, with D perhaps matching TRBD1 (5 bases). The CDR3 DNA follows: TGTGCCAGCAGCTTAACAGGCATCCACGAGCAGTACTTC. Residues: CASSLTGIHEQYF.